This TCR beta chain came from a study of immune evolution from preneoplasia to lung adenocarcinoma. Study summary: HLA loss of heterozygosity: under 7.5% AIS, more than 14% MIA, about 32% ADC, none AAH. General observations from the study: Normal lung had the highest top T cell clone frequencies. Later-stage lesions seemingly showed higher T cell density and diversity than normal lung.

Between about 2014 and 2018, patients underwent resection in Japan or China. Assay: immunoSEQ multiplex PCR; the TCRdb copy retains only in-frame clones and omits some. Here the sample spans tens of thousands of clones, approximately 69% being singletons. The CDR3 covers 13 residues. V dropped 4 bases and J dropped 4 bases, with 8 bases sitting between them. Germline CDR1 is MNHEY and CDR2 is SVGAGI. This clone appeared a few times. Its antigen is unidentified. Other DNA sequences within the sample encode an identical CDR3. This sequence was found in a person in their sixties or seventies with invasive lung adenocarcinoma. Some clones in this sample may be carry-over from other donors' samples. The sequenced material came from FFPE invasive lung adenocarcinoma tissue. The gene calls are TRBV6-5 and TRBJ1-5; the D is unclear. CDR3 nucleotide sequence: TGTGCCAGCAGTTGGAAAGGGAATCAGCCCCAGCATTTT. This sequence encodes CASSWKGNQPQHF.